A single sample gave rise to the 25 T cell receptor beta chains below, sequenced in a study of cytomegalovirus exposure and HLA in healthy donors. It was with 60 Vbeta and 13 Jbeta primers that the PCR ran. The repertoire was sequenced with immunoSEQ multiplex PCR; TCRdb's copy has only in-frame clones and lacks some. The table shows approximately 190,000 clones, with 81% occurring only once. The specimen sequenced was PBMCs. Every receptor here comes from a man aged 50 to 59 in good health and CMV-seronegative.

The chain couples TRBV7-9 to TRBJ2-5; maybe TRBD1 (7 bases). The CDR3 has 13 amino acids. CDR1 and CDR2 from the germline V gene are SEHNR and FQNEAQ (reference sequence). V dropped 9 bases and J dropped 6 bases, with 17 bases sitting between them. CDR3 nucleotides: TGTGCCAGTAACGGAGGGGGCGGAAAGACCCAGTACTTC. As protein: CASNGGGGKTQYF. Complete variable domain (other parts from reference TRBV7-9 and TRBJ2-5): DTGVSQNPRHKITKRGQNVTFRCDPISEHNRLYWYRQTLGQGPEFLTYFQNEAQLEKSRLLSDRFSAERPKGSFSTLEIQRTEQGDSAMYLCASNGGGGKTQYFGPGTRLLVL.

The rearrangement links TRBV7-2 to TRBJ1-5; D ambiguous. V was clipped by 5 bases and J by 7 bases, with 12 bases between them. Germline V lookup: CDR1 SGHTA, CDR2 FQGNSA. CDR3 length: 13 amino acids. CDR3: CASSPPGRQPQHF. CDR3 sequence (DNA): TGTGCCAGCAGCCCACCGGGGAGGCAGCCCCAGCATTTT. Together with reference TRBV7-2 and TRBJ1-5, the CDR3 gives the full variable domain: GAGVSQSPSNKVTEKGKDVELRCDPISGHTALYWYRQSLGQGLEFLIYFQGNSAPDKSGLPSDRFSAERTGGSVSTLTIQRTQQEDSAVYLCASSPPGRQPQHFGDGTRLSIL.

This chain uses TRBV29-1 with TRBJ1-2; 9 bases align to TRBD1. CDR1 SQVTM and CDR2 ANQGSEA come from the germline V gene. This CDR3 is 13 amino acids long. V lost 4 bases and J lost 5; bases outside the gene matches: 5. The CDR3: CSVVQGAGYGYTF. The CDR3, as DNA: TGCAGCGTTGTACAGGGGGCGGGGTATGGCTACACCTTC.

The CDR3: CASSPQGAGYEQYF. Here the CDR3 DNA reads TGTGCCAGCAGCCCACAGGGGGCGGGCTACGAGCAGTACTTC. The chain is built from TRBV7-9 and TRBJ2-7, with 9 positions matching TRBD1. CDR1 and CDR2 from the germline V gene are SEHNR and FQNEAQ (reference sequence). The CDR3 runs to 14 residues. Losses at the gene ends were 5 bases for V and 3 bases for J; bases not matched to a gene: 5.

The V and J genes are TRBV19 and TRBJ1-5; D perhaps matches TRBD1 (6 bases). The CDR3 totals 15 residues. V lost 3 bases to trimming and J lost 2 bases, with 11 bases between them. Germline-derived CDR1 and CDR2 are LNHDA and SQIVND (reference sequence). CDR3 region: CASSITGSGNQPQHF. The CDR3 DNA reads as TGTGCCAGTAGTATCACAGGGAGCGGCAATCAGCCCCAGCATTTT.

The rearrangement uses TRBV19 and TRBJ1-5; possible D gene TRBD1, 6 bases. Germline assignment: CDR1 LNHDA and CDR2 SQIVND (reference sequence). Trimming removed 11 bases from V and 4 bases from J, with 18 bases in between. CDR3 length: 14 amino acids. The CDR3 protein is CACQRGGPNQPQHF. The CDR3 DNA follows: TGTGCCTGCCAAAGGGGGGGGCCGAATCAGCCCCAGCATTTT.

The chain joins TRBV2 to TRBJ2-7, with D uncertain. V was shortened by 6 bases and J by 0 bases, with 3 bases between the two germline ends. The CDR3 spans 11 residues. The V gene's germline CDR1 is SNHLY and CDR2 FYNNEI. The CDR3 region has the DNA TGTGCCAGCAGGAGCTCCTACGAGCAGTACTTC. It codes for CASRSSYEQYF.

In regard to this clone: Because the CDR3's place on the DNA is in doubt, the DNA is left out and the CDR3 is given as listed by TCRdb. This chain's CDR3 is CASSSSTLANYGYTF. This sequence joins TRBV7-3 and TRBJ1-2. CDR1 is SGHTA and CDR2 is FQGTGA in the germline V gene. The CDR3 length equals 15 residues, ends included.

The rearrangement links TRBV10-1 to TRBJ2-1; 15 nucleotides align to TRBD2. Germline V gene lookup returns CDR1 WNHNN and CDR2 SYGVQD (reference sequence). V shed 6 bases, J shed 5 bases, and the junction held 8 bases outside the gene matches. This CDR3 contains 17 residues. CDR3 amino acids: CASSPRTSGGADNEQFF. The CDR3, as DNA: TGCGCCAGCAGCCCAAGGACTAGCGGGGGGGCCGACAATGAGCAGTTCTTC.

The chain recombines TRBV7-9 with TRBJ2-1, with D unclear. Trimming removed 3 bases at V and 7 bases at J, with 7 bases between. CDR3 length equals 12 residues. Germline CDR1 is SEHNR and CDR2 is FQNEAQ (reference sequence). This chain's CDR3 is CASSLRNNEQFF. The CDR3 DNA sequence: TGTGCCAGCAGCTTGCGGAATAATGAGCAGTTCTTC.

CDR3 loop: CASSRLADTDTQYF. The CDR3 nucleotides are TGTGCCAGCAGCCGACTAGCGGACACAGATACGCAGTATTTT. V is TRBV2 and J is TRBJ2-3; 9 bases align to TRBD2. Germline V lookup: CDR1 SNHLY, CDR2 FYNNEI. This CDR3 has 14 amino acids. V lost 6 bases and J lost 2; bases outside the gene matches: 3.

The chain combines TRBV9 with TRBJ1-1, with D unresolved. The length of the CDR3 is 14 residues. Germline lookup yields CDR1 SGDLS and CDR2 YYNGEE. The V and J ends lost 4 bases and 5 bases respectively, with 15 bases between them. In nucleotides, the CDR3 is TGTGCCAGCAGCCGTAGTTATGGGCATACTGAAGCTTTCTTT. Its protein is CASSRSYGHTEAFF.

The chain uses TRBV5-5 and TRBJ2-1, with TRBD2 as a possible D gene (6 bases). Germline V gene data show CDR1 as SGHKS and CDR2 as YYEKEE (reference sequence). With 4 bases removed from V and 3 bases from J, the gap between germline ends came to 8 bases. The length of the CDR3 is 13 residues. CDR3 DNA sequence: TGTGCCAGCAGCGGGACTTTCTACAATGAGCAGTTCTTC. Translated, it gives CASSGTFYNEQFF.

This chain joins TRBV6-1 and TRBJ2-5, with unresolved D. The J call is doubtful: the DNA matches TRBJ2-7 better. The germline V gene encodes CDR1 MNHNS and CDR2 SASEGT. CDR3 length: 12 residues. The CDR3 DNA sequence: TGTGCCAGCAGTGTATTACAGCCCGAGCAGTACTTC. It translates to CASSVLQPEQYF.

This chain joins TRBV7-2 and TRBJ1-5, with D perhaps matching TRBD1 (5 bases). The CDR3 has 15 amino acids. V gave up 5 bases and J gave up 2 bases, with 13 bases separating them. Germline CDR1 and CDR2: SGHTA and FQGNSA. CDR3 residues: CASSQAQGGNQPQHF. As DNA, the CDR3 is TGTGCCAGCAGCCAGGCTCAGGGCGGCAATCAGCCCCAGCATTTT.

The chain uses TRBV27 and TRBJ1-5; D is ambiguous. The CDR3 totals 12 residues. CDR1 and CDR2 (germline): MNHEY, SMNVEV (reference sequence). The V end was cut by 6 bases, the J end by 5 bases, with 8 bases between. CDR3 nucleotides: TGTGCCAGCAGCGGCGGTGATCAGCCCCAGCATTTT. This encodes CASSGGDQPQHF.

The chain couples TRBV4-3 to TRBJ1-1, with unresolved D. Germline V gene sequence: CDR1 LGHNA, CDR2 YSLEER. CDR3 size: 14 residues. V was trimmed by 4 bases and J by 3 bases, leaving 12 bases between them. This chain's CDR3 is CASSLGSKDTEAFF. For the CDR3, the DNA is TGCGCCAGCAGCCTAGGGAGCAAAGACACTGAAGCTTTCTTT.

Written as DNA, the CDR3 is TGTGCCAGCAGCACGACAGGGGGCGCAAACTATGGCTACACCTTC. Translation gives CASSTTGGANYGYTF. This chain connects TRBV27 to TRBJ1-2; TRBD1 matches 10 bases. The CDR3 spans 15 residues. CDR1 is MNHEY and CDR2 is SMNVEV in the germline V gene (reference sequence). V was clipped by 6 bases and J by 2 bases; unmatched bases: 6.

This chain links TRBV27 with TRBJ1-1; possibly TRBD1 for D (6 bases). Per germline, CDR1 MNHEY and CDR2 SMNVEV (reference sequence). Between the trimmed V and J ends, which lost 3 bases and 5 bases, there was a span of 10 bases. There are 13 residues in the CDR3. DNA of the CDR3: TGTGCCAGCAGTTTCCAGGGGCGAACTGAAGCTTTCTTT. It specifies CASSFQGRTEAFF.

In the case of this clone: The same CDR3 can be traced to other DNA sequences in this sample. This chain connects TRBV5-1 to TRBJ2-1; D unresolved. The CDR3 has 13 amino acids. V was clipped by 0 bases and J by 3 bases, with 4 bases between them. CDR1 SGHRS and CDR2 YFSETQ come from the germline V gene. The CDR3 loop is CASSLDSYNEQFF. Here the CDR3 DNA reads TGCGCCAGCAGCTTGGACAGCTACAATGAGCAGTTCTTC.

V and J are TRBV27 and TRBJ2-2, with D tentatively TRBD1 (6 bases). The germline CDR1 and CDR2 sequences are MNHEY and SMNVEV (reference sequence). The germline V and J ends were trimmed by 7 bases and 2 bases, with 14 bases remaining between them. The CDR3 runs 15 residues. CDR3 nucleotide sequence: TGTGCCAGCACGGCCGGGACATACAACACCGGGGAGCTGTTTTTT. It specifies CASTAGTYNTGELFF.

V gene TRBV7-9 combines with J gene TRBJ1-4; 7 bases are a match to TRBD1. The CDR3 covers 16 residues. The germline gives CDR1 SEHNR, CDR2 FQNEAQ (reference sequence). The trim removed 1 base at V and 2 bases at J, leaving 4 bases unmatched. CDR3 protein: CASSLGAGQTNEKLFF. The CDR3, as DNA: TGTGCCAGCAGCTTAGGCGCGGGACAGACTAATGAAAAACTGTTTTTT.

The chain employs TRBV2 and TRBJ1-3; 7 nucleotides match TRBD1. Looked up from germline, CDR1 is SNHLY and CDR2 is FYNNEI. There are 15 residues in the CDR3. The J segment lost 0 bases and the V segment lost 5 bases, leaving 4 bases of the junction unmatched. CDR3 in amino acids: CASSTGQSSGNTIYF. For the CDR3, the DNA is TGTGCCAGCAGTACGGGACAGAGCTCTGGAAACACCATATATTTT.

This rearrangement joins TRBV16 to TRBJ1-1; D possibly corresponds to TRBD1 (5 bases). Trimming removed 0 bases from V and 0 bases from J, with 8 bases in between. From germline, CDR1 is KGHSY and CDR2 FQNENV. The CDR3 is 15 residues long. The CDR3 loop reads CASSQSGAMNTEAFF. The CDR3 nucleotides read TGTGCCAGCAGCCAATCTGGGGCGATGAACACTGAAGCTTTCTTT.

The V gene is TRBV27, the J gene TRBJ2-3, with D possibly TRBD2 on 6 matching bases. Germline V lookup: CDR1 MNHEY, CDR2 SMNVEV (reference sequence). Deletions cut 5 bases from V and 5 bases from J, with 11 bases between. This CDR3 comprises 13 residues. This chain's CDR3 is CASSPAGLDTQYF. The CDR3 DNA reads as TGTGCCAGCAGTCCCGCGGGGCTAGATACGCAGTATTTT.